The subject of this entry is one TCR beta chain. The target antigen is unknown. Trimming removed 4 bases from V and 0 bases from J, with 13 bases in between. From germline, CDR1 is MNHEY and CDR2 SMNVEV (reference sequence). CDR3 length equals 15 residues. The data were obtained in a study of a mutant IDH1 vaccine in newly diagnosed glioma. Turning to the study itself: Once 4-6 weeks had passed after radiotherapy alone, vaccination started, or it started with temozolomide cycles.

Measured with immunoSEQ multiplex PCR; TCRdb has only the in-frame clones, and not every one. The table shows about 55,000 clones, with under 90% occurring only once. Time point noted: week 35, safety follow-up. One vaccine dose held 300 ug of mutant IDH1 20-mer peptide and came with topical imiquimod. Patients came in for eight vaccinations, in weeks 1, 3, 5, 7, 11, 15, 19 and 23. This clonotype was obtained from a young woman with glioma. Specimen: PBMCs, collected from a glioma patient whose treatment included an IDH1 peptide vaccine. This rearrangement joins TRBV27 to TRBJ2-7, with D possibly being TRBD2 (5 bases). DNA for the CDR3: TGTGCCAGCAGTTGGAGCGGCGTTAGCTCCTACGAGCAGTACTTC. It yields the protein CASSWSGVSSYEQYF.